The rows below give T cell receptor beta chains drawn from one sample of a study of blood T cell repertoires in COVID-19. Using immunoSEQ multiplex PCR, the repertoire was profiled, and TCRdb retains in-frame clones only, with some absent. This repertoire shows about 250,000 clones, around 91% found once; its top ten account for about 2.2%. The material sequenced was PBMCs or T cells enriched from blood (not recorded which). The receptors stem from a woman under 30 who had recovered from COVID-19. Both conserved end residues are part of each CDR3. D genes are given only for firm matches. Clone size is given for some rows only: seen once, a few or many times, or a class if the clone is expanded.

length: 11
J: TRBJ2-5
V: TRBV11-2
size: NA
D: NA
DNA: TGTGCCAGCAGGTCAATAGAGACCCAGTACTTC
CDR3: CASRSIETQYF

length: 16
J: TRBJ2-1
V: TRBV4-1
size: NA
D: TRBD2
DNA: TGCGCCAGCAGCCAAGCCGGGGTAGCGGGGTACAATGAGCAGTTCTTC
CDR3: CASSQAGVAGYNEQFF

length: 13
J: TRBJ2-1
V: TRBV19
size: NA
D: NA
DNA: TGTGCCAGTAGTATAGTTCCCCGAGGTGAGCAGTTCTTC
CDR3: CASSIVPRGEQFF

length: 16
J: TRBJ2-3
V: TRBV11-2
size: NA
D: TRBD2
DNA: TGTGCCAGCAGCTTCACTAGCGGGGTTTACACAGATACGCAGTATTTT
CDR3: CASSFTSGVYTDTQYF

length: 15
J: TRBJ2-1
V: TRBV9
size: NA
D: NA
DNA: TGTGCCAGCAGCACATCGACAGGCTCCTACAATGAGCAGTTCTTC
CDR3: CASSTSTGSYNEQFF

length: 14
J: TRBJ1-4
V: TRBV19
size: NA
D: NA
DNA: TGTGCCAGTAGTGGGGGCAGGGCTAATGAAAAACTGTTTTTT
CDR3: CASSGGRANEKLFF

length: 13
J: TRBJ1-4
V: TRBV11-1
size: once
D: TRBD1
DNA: TGTGCCAGCAGCCTCAATGGACAGGGGAAACTGTTTTTT
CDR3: CASSLNGQGKLFF

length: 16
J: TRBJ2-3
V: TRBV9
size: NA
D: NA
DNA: TGTGCCAGCAGCGCCCCTGCCAGGGGGGTGACAGATACGCAGTATTTT
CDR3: CASSAPARGVTDTQYF

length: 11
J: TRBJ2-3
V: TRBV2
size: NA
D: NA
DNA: TGTGCCAGCAGTCCAAAAGATACGCAGTATTTT
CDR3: CASSPKDTQYF

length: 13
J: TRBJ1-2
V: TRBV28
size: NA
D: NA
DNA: TGTGCCAGCAGTTTACCGAAAACAGGGGGCTACACCTTC
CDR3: CASSLPKTGGYTF

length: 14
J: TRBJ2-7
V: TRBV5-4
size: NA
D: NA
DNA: TGTGCCAGCAGCTTGGGGGGCAATACCTACGAGCAGTACTTC
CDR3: CASSLGGNTYEQYF

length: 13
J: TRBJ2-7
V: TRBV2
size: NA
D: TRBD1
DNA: TGTGCCAGCACTTACAGGGGTTCCTACGAGCAGTACTTC
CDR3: CASTYRGSYEQYF

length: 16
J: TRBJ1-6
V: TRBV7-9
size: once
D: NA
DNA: TGTGCCAGCAGCTCATCAATGACAGGAGATAATTCACCCCTCCACTTT
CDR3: CASSSSMTGDNSPLHF

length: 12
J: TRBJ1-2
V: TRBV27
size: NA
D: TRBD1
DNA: TGTGCCAGCAAGGGACAGAACTATGGCTACACCTTC
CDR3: CASKGQNYGYTF

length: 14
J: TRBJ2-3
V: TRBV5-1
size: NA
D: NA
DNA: TGCGCCAGCAGCTTGACAACAACCGACTTGGGGCAGTATTTT
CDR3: CASSLTTTDLGQYF

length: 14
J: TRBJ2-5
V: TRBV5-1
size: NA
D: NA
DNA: TGCGCCAGCAGCATAGACCCCGCGGGGGAGACCCAGTACTTC
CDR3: CASSIDPAGETQYF

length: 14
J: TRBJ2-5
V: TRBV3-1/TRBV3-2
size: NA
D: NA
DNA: TGTGCCAGCAGCCACTTGGTCGGCCAAGAGACCCAGTACTTC
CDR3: CASSHLVGQETQYF

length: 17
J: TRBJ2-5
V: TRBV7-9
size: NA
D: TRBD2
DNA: TGTGCCAGCAGCTTAGGTCGACTAGCGGGGGGCCAAGAGACCCAGTACTTC
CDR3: CASSLGRLAGGQETQYF

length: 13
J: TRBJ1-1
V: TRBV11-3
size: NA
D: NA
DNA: TGTGCCAGCAGCTTAGATAGCGGAACTGAAGCTTTCTTT
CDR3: CASSLDSGTEAFF

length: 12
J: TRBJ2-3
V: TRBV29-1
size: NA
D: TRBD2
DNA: TGCAGCGTTGTTGCTAGCGGAGATACGCAGTATTTT
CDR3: CSVVASGDTQYF

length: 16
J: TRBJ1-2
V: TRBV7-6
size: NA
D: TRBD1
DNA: TGTGCCAGCAGCTTCCGTCTGGGACAGGGGACCGATGGCTACACCTTC
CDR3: CASSFRLGQGTDGYTF

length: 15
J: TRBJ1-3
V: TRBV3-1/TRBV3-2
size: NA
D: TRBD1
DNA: TGTGCCAGCAGCCAAGGACAGGGTGCGGGAAACACCATATATTTT
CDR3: CASSQGQGAGNTIYF

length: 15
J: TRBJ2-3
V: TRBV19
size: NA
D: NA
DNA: TGTGCCAGTAGTATCGGTACCTCCGGGTCAGATACGCAGTATTTT
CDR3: CASSIGTSGSDTQYF

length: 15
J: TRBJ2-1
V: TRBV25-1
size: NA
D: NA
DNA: TGTGCCAGCAGTAGGGGGGGCGGGTCCTACAATGAGCAGTTCTTC
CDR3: CASSRGGGSYNEQFF

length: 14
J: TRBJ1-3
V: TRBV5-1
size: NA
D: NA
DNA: TGCGCCAGCAGCTTGGGACAGAACCGAAACACCATATATTTT
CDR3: CASSLGQNRNTIYF

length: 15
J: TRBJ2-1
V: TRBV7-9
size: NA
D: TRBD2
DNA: TGTGCCAGCAGCCCCAGCGGGGGAAGTTACAATGAGCAGTTCTTC
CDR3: CASSPSGGSYNEQFF

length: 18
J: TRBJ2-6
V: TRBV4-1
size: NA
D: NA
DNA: TGCGCCAGCAGCCAAGGGATGAGGACAAGCTCTGGGGCCAACGTCCTGACTTTC
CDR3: CASSQGMRTSSGANVLTF

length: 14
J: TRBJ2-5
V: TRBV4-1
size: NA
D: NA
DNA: TGCGCCAGCAGCCAAGTGCAGGGTTTGGAGACCCAGTACTTC
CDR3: CASSQVQGLETQYF

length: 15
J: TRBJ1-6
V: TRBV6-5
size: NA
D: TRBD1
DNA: TGTGCCAGCAGGGAGACAGGGGGCCAGAATTCACCCCTCCACTTT
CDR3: CASRETGGQNSPLHF

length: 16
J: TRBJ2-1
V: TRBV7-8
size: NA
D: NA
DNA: TGTGCCAGCAGCTTAGTATTTCCTAGCTCCTACAATGAGCAGTTCTTC
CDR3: CASSLVFPSSYNEQFF

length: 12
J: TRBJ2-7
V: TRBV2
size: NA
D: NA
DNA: TGTGCCAGCAGTGACAGTCTTTCCGAGCAGTACTTC
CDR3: CASSDSLSEQYF